This T cell receptor beta chain was identified in a study of cytomegalovirus exposure and HLA in healthy donors. Study-level findings and limits: Analysis was carried out at a later point, and it linked a missense DCLRE1C variant to TCR beta V- and J-gene trimming. Rare TCR sequences predominated, though certain public TCRs were found in many donors. Presence/absence comparisons presumed near-even sequencing depth among donors. The Asian-associated ancestry cluster reportedly had fewer N-insertions than the roughly 670-donor mean in a later analysis.

Primers for the PCR totalled 60 Vbeta and 13 Jbeta. The assay was immunoSEQ multiplex PCR, and TCRdb's table has in-frame clones only and misses some. The data contain roughly 200,000 clones, roughly 78% of them singletons. This CDR3 is built from 14 residues. The V end lost 4 bases, the J end lost 7 bases, and 14 bases lay between the germline ends. Germline values: CDR1 MRHNA, CDR2 SNTAGT. Comments on this clone: Its specificity is unknown.

The rearrangement links TRBV6-4 to TRBJ2-1; tentatively, D is TRBD2 (7 bases). The sequence came from a woman aged 40 to 55 in good health and CMV-seronegative. Sequencing was done on a sample of PBMCs. CDR3 nucleotides: TGTGCCAGCAGTGGAGGGGGGGCCGAGAATGAGCAGTTCTTC. Its translation: CASSGGGAENEQFF.